This record covers a single T cell receptor (beta chain). There is no known antigen for this receptor. Qualities for individual bases were not recorded, and no much larger clone is one base off. The data belong to a study of shared clonotypes between healthy human individuals (dated by TCRdb to 2019 to 2021). Notes on the research overall: A couple of women and three men aged 18 to 49 years were included in the cohort. For each donor, three plates each were used for CD4 naive and CD4 memory, two plates were used for CD8 naive, and one plate was used for CD8 memory. The study deeply sequenced blood TCR repertoires of about 5 healthy adults to estimate repertoire size and the extent of clonotype sharing between individuals. To increase sequencing depth and limit assay-specific biases, TCR repertoire library preparation and sequencing were carried out by different laboratories using diverse techniques. Per donor, leukapheresis produced somewhere between about 0.9 and 9 billion PBMCs.

The full study reports these points: Naive subsets generally had larger estimated clonotype richness than memory subsets did. Sampling was restricted to blood, and TCR repertoires in tissue are likely to differ from TCR repertoires in blood. Pairwise subsampling led to the expectation that sequencing depth would affect the degree of clonotype sharing among donors. Across a few donors, approximately 4.6% of naive CD4, roughly 3.8% of naive CD8, roughly 2.3% of memory CD4, and 0.3% to 0.45% of memory CD8 clonotypes were shared. Incomplete sequencing was indicated by rarefaction of sorted-subset datasets, despite the large sequencing depth. Compared with non-shared clonotypes, the clonotypes found in all four sorted-subset donors had higher generation probabilities. The small number of donors limited the genetic and exposure-history diversity represented.

Using the deep immunoSEQ assay, multiplex PCR amplified TCR CDR3 regions from genomic DNA. Extracted genomic DNA from each cell subset was spread evenly across all wells of several immunoSEQ 96-well plates, with each plate serving as a replicate. For sorted subsets, roughly 0.2 ug genomic DNA, equal to some 30,000 T cell genomes, was loaded into each replicate PCR. The purified libraries were quantified using a Qubit 3.0 fluorometer, sized with a Bioanalyzer 2100, and then quantified again using the KAPA Library Quantification kit. Every immunoSEQ 96-well plate was sequenced on a separate single-read 150-cycle Illumina NextSeq 550 flow cell. The study's own analysis went as follows. Because only junctional sequences without quality scores were contained in the immunoSEQ output, filtering matching that applied to full-length reads could not be performed. To assign V/J genes and CDR3, sequences were annotated against IMGT germline references using PyIR, a Python wrapper for IgBLAST v1.9. Reads were removed for weak V/J assignments (E-value above 1e-6), missing CDR3, stop codons, out-of-frame junctions, or ambiguous translated residues. V3J clonotypes were defined by identical inferred V gene, J gene, and CDR3 amino acid sequence. Percentage overlap between repertoires was calculated by dividing the number of shared unique clonotypes by the size of the smaller repertoire. Three approaches were used to assess repertoire richness: RTK rarefaction, the Chao1 estimator, and Recon v2.1 estimates of unobserved clonotypes. For all TCRbeta clonotypes obtained by the gDNA method from a handful of donors, generation probabilities were computed with OLGA. The clones in this table, taken by TCRdb from immuneACCESS, are in-frame only. Not every clone is retained; where verified, under half of the shortfall comes from an unresolved V gene, and the cause of the rest is unknown. V, J and clone size are those of that table, while D and trimming were read from the DNA. Across this sample there are 1,500,000 or so clones, with less than 99% seen only once. The ten largest clones add up to under 0.45% of the sample.

Donors were healthy HIV-negative adults with no recently reported acute infections or vaccinations. All donors were Caucasian adults living in Nashville, Tennessee, USA. CD4+ T cells were enriched by magnetic negative selection, after which naive cells were positively selected on CD45RA and the negative fraction was taken as the memory subset. Blood was collected by leukapheresis, and PBMCs were isolated by Ficoll-Histopaque density gradient centrifugation and then cryopreserved in liquid nitrogen vapor phase. Analytical flow cytometry was used to check the purity and quantity of every magnetically sorted T cell population. Genomic DNA was isolated from each sorted fraction and quantified by UV absorbance on a Nanodrop 2000c. This sequence originates from a man aged 30 to 45 in good health. Specimen: naive CD4+ T cells sorted from blood. This sample's cell subset or site label indicates: CD45RA+ positively selected.

At the DNA level, the sequence is TGTGCCAGCAGCCCGTTAGGACAGGGGAAAAATGGCTACACCTTC. Its translation is CASSPLGQGKNGYTF. In this chain, TRBV4-2 is recombined with TRBJ1-2, and TRBD1 matches 9 of the central bases. The germline V gene supplies CDR1 LGHNA and CDR2 YNFKEQ. The junction shows trimming of 4 bases on V and 6 bases on J, and the gene matches do not reach 9 bases of it. Including cysteine and phenylalanine, the CDR3 has 15 amino acids. The kept DNA is CDR3 alone, 45 bases in frame from the first base.